This T cell receptor beta chain was observed in a study of blood T cell repertoires in COVID-19. V was pared by 0 bases and J by 1 base, with 10 bases between. The CDR3 sequence is 16 residues long. CDR1 is SGDLS, CDR2 YYNGEE, per germline. Data came from immunoSEQ multiplex PCR; TCRdb stores just in-frame clones and leaves some out. The repertoire includes approximately 300,000 clones, 75% to 90% of them detected once, and 1.5% to 2% sits in the top ten. The gene calls are TRBV9 and TRBJ1-4, with D possibly being TRBD1 (5 bases). Specimen: PBMCs or T cells enriched from blood (not recorded which). This clonotype was obtained from a young woman who had been exposed to COVID-19. The CDR3 region has the DNA TGTGCCAGCAGCGTAGCGGCAGGGCAAACTAATGAAAAACTGTTTTTT. Protein sequence: CASSVAAGQTNEKLFF. Complete variable domain (other parts from reference TRBV9 and TRBJ1-4): DSGVTQTPKHLITATGQRVTLRCSPRSGDLSVYWYQQSLDQGLQFLIQYYNGEERAKGNILERFSAQQFPDLHSELNLSSLELGDSALYFCASSVAAGQTNEKLFFGSGTQLSVL.